Given below is one T cell receptor (beta chain) in context. How the authors handled the data: By means of reference gene primer amplification, nucleated cell counts were estimated. Some clones are missing from TCRdb's copy, which holds only in-frame ones; the method was immunoSEQ multiplex PCR. Clone size and the V and J calls come from that table; the DNA yielded D and trimming. The repertoire holds roughly 300,000 clones, with about 90% as singletons. The data were obtained in a study of blood T cell repertoires in COVID-19. Turning to the study itself: The study drew acute and convalescent COVID-19 samples from the United States, Italy and Spain.

V lost 7 bases, J lost 1 base, and 3 bases stayed unmatched. Germline lookup yields CDR1 SGHAT and CDR2 FQNNGV. This CDR3 is 13 amino acids long. The V call is TRBV11-2, the J call TRBJ2-7; 8 bases map to TRBD2. The receptor was derived from a woman aged 35 to 49 who had recovered from COVID-19. Sequencing was carried out using peripheral blood. The CDR3 here is CASNSGGSYEQYF. CDR3 in DNA: TGTGCCAGCAACTCGGGGGGGTCCTACGAGCAGTACTTC.